The sequence of this T cell receptor (beta chain) was determined in a study of cytomegalovirus exposure and HLA in healthy donors. Regarding the study as a whole: Evidence from a later analysis indicated that most CMV-associated TCR beta chains looked HLA-restricted. Testing in vitro showed a few CMV-associated chains specific for CMV antigens. TCR beta V segments were, for the most part, productive about 87% or about 30% of the time in an earlier analysis.

Both 60 Vbeta primers and 13 Jbeta primers went into the PCR. Profiled with immunoSEQ multiplex PCR; TCRdb holds only in-frame clones, not every one. This sample has about 180,000 clones, with about three quarters found just once. The V gene end was trimmed by 2 bases and the J gene end by 3 bases; junction bases not matched to a gene: 16. Germline V gives CDR1 LGHNT, CDR2 FRNRAP. CDR3 length: 18 residues. This clone was observed a handful of times. Its specificity is not known. Healthy individuals who donated bone marrow served as the donors. The sequenced sample consisted of PBMCs. The sequence was collected from a man aged 40-49 years in good health and CMV-seropositive. The chain joins TRBV12-5 to TRBJ2-7; 7 bases are a match to TRBD1. CDR3: CASGLLTGTYTLGYEQYF. The CDR3 DNA is TGTGCTAGTGGTTTGTTGACAGGGACCTACACTTTAGGCTACGAGCAGTACTTC.